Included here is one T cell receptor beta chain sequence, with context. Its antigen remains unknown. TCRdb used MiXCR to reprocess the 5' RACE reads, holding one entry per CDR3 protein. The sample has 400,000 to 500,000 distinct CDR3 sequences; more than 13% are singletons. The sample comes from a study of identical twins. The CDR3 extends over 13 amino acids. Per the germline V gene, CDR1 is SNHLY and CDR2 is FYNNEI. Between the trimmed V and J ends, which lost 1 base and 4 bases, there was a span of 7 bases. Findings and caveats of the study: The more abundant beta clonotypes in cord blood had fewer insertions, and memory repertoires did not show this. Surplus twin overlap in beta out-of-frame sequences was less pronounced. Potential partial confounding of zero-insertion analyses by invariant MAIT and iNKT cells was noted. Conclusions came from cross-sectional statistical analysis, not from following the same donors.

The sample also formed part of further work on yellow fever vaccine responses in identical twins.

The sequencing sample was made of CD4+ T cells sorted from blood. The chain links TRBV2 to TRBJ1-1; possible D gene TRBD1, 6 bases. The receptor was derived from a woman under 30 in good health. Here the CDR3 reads CASSEEGGTEAFF. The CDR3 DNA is TGTGCCAGCAGTGAAGAGGGGGGCACTGAAGCTTTCTTT.